Sequencing of this T cell receptor beta chain was carried out in a study of T cell responses to AZD1222 COVID-19 vaccine. Notes on the study in general: There were mostly white British donors and more females than males, and clonal diversity was possibly underestimated. The breadth and depth of Spike-specific TCRs increased once two AZD1222 doses had been given.

The V end lost 4 bases, the J end lost 8 bases, and 14 bases lay between the germline ends. Germline V gene sequence: CDR1 LGHDT, CDR2 YNNKEL (reference sequence). This CDR3 comprises 13 residues. Repertoires were generated with immunoSEQ multiplex PCR, while TCRdb's copy carries only in-frame clones and drops some. The table records around 150,000 clones, roughly nine tenths of them present only once. Second-dose timings of about 4 or about 12 weeks were pooled. For this clone: Its target is unknown.

This sequence joins TRBV3-1 (or the pseudogene TRBV3-2) and TRBJ1-2; D gene ambiguous. This receptor was taken from an adult who received the AZD1222 COVID-19 vaccine. The sequences come from peripheral blood, collected 28 days after the second AZD1222 dose. CDR3 loop: CASSPGGNQGYTF. CDR3 nucleotide sequence: TGTGCCAGCAGCCCAGGCGGCAATCAGGGCTACACCTTC.